The rows below give T cell receptor beta chains drawn from one sample of a study of OX40 agonist ivuxolimab in advanced cancers. Profiled with immunoSEQ multiplex PCR; TCRdb holds only in-frame clones, not every one. This sample yields fewer than 120,000 clones, of which 89% are seen a single time; 0.27% belongs to the top ten. The specimen comprised CD4+ or CD8+ T cells sorted from blood, sampled in a trial of the OX40 agonist ivuxolimab. The receptors here all came from an adult with an advanced solid tumor such as melanoma, head and neck, liver or kidney cancer. Both conserved end residues are part of each CDR3. D genes are given only for firm matches. Rows give clone size only sometimes, using once, few, many, or a class for an expanded clone.

length,V,J,size,D,DNA,CDR3
16,TRBV9,TRBJ2-5,NA,NA,TGTGCCAGCAGCGTAGGGCTAGTCTCCCATCGAGAGACCCAGTACTTC,CASSVGLVSHRETQYF
15,TRBV11-2,TRBJ2-2,NA,TRBD2,TGTGCCAGCAGCCCGCATAGCGGGGACACCGGGGAGCTGTTTTTT,CASSPHSGDTGELFF
13,TRBV19,TRBJ2-1,NA,TRBD2,TGTGCCACCGCGGGAGGGTCCTACAATGAGCAGTTCTTC,CATAGGSYNEQFF
16,TRBV5-5,TRBJ2-3,NA,NA,TGTGCCAGCAGTTATGGGCAGGCGGGTTTCACAGATACGCAGTATTTT,CASSYGQAGFTDTQYF
12,TRBV2,TRBJ2-1,NA,NA,TGTGCCAGCATTTTACAGAGCCAAGAGCAGTTCTTC,CASILQSQEQFF
15,TRBV19,TRBJ2-1,NA,TRBD2,TGTGCCAGTAGTTTAGGTAGCGGGAGGTCAAATGAGCAGTTCTTC,CASSLGSGRSNEQFF
13,TRBV30,TRBJ2-3,NA,TRBD2,TGTGCCTGGACTAGCGGCAACACAGATACGCAGTATTTT,CAWTSGNTDTQYF
14,TRBV15,TRBJ2-7,NA,NA,TGTGCCACCAGCAAGGAAAGACTTTCCTACGAGCAGTACTTC,CATSKERLSYEQYF
13,TRBV6-4,TRBJ2-7,few,NA,TGTGCCAGCAGTGACCAGGGAGGATACGAGCAGTACTTC,CASSDQGGYEQYF
13,TRBV6-6,TRBJ1-1,NA,NA,TGTGCCAGCAGTTTCGGACAGAACACTGAAGCTTTCTTT,CASSFGQNTEAFF
15,TRBV19,TRBJ1-5,NA,NA,TGTGCCAGTAGTATTGTAGGGCAGGCCTATCAGCCCCAGCATTTT,CASSIVGQAYQPQHF
14,TRBV18,TRBJ1-2,NA,TRBD1,TGTGCCAGCTCACCTGGGACAGGGGGCGAGGGCTACACCTTC,CASSPGTGGEGYTF
13,TRBV6-5,TRBJ1-5,NA,NA,TGTGCCAGCAGTTACGGCGGGGGTCAGCCCCAGCATTTT,CASSYGGGQPQHF
14,TRBV7-8,TRBJ2-3,few,NA,TGTGCCAGCAGCCCACGTCAGAAGGGAGATACGCAGTATTTT,CASSPRQKGDTQYF
14,TRBV7-2,TRBJ1-5,NA,NA,TGTGCCAGCAGCTCCGGACAGCCCAATCAGCCCCAGCATTTT,CASSSGQPNQPQHF
13,TRBV7-6,TRBJ1-3,NA,NA,TGTGCCAGCAGCTTAGCGTTGGGAAACACCATATATTTT,CASSLALGNTIYF
14,TRBV7-2,TRBJ1-4,NA,NA,TGTGCCAGCAGCTTGCCGGGGGATGGGGAAAAACTGTTTTTT,CASSLPGDGEKLFF
12,TRBV28,TRBJ1-5,NA,NA,TGTGCCAGCAGTACTCCAAATCAGCCCCAGCATTTT,CASSTPNQPQHF
15,TRBV7-2,TRBJ1-3,NA,NA,TGTGCCAGCAGCTTAGGTCAGAACTCTGGAAACACCATATATTTT,CASSLGQNSGNTIYF
14,TRBV10-3,TRBJ1-3,NA,NA,TGTGCCATCACCCTGACAGGCTCTGGAAACACCATATATTTT,CAITLTGSGNTIYF
14,TRBV5-6,TRBJ1-1,NA,NA,TGTGCCAGCAGCTTGTTAGCAGGGGACACTGAAGCTTTCTTT,CASSLLAGDTEAFF
13,TRBV5-1,TRBJ2-1,NA,TRBD1,TGCGCCAGCAGCGTGGGACAGCGCAATGAGCAGTTCTTC,CASSVGQRNEQFF
17,TRBV7-9,TRBJ1-1,NA,TRBD1,TGTGCCAGCAGCTTTTACCCCCCCGGGACAGAAAACACTGAAGCTTTCTTT,CASSFYPPGTENTEAFF
15,TRBV5-1,TRBJ2-5,NA,TRBD1,TGCGCCAGCAGCTTGCTGCCAGGGGGCCCCGAGACCCAGTACTTC,CASSLLPGGPETQYF
15,TRBV11-1,TRBJ1-1,NA,NA,TGTGCCAGCAGCTTGGGGGTGGGGATGAACACTGAAGCTTTCTTT,CASSLGVGMNTEAFF
15,TRBV29-1,TRBJ2-2,once,TRBD1,TGCAGCGTCAGAACCGGGACAGCGAACACCGGGGAGCTGTTTTTT,CSVRTGTANTGELFF
15,TRBV18,TRBJ2-1,NA,TRBD2,TGTGCCAGCTCACCACCGAGCGGGGGCTACAATGAGCAGTTCTTC,CASSPPSGGYNEQFF
16,TRBV28,TRBJ1-5,NA,TRBD1,TGTGCCAGCAGTTCCCAGACAGGGGCAGGCAATCAGCCCCAGCATTTT,CASSSQTGAGNQPQHF
12,TRBV5-4,TRBJ1-2,NA,NA,TGTGCCAGCAGCTTGGACCGGGATGGCTACACCTTC,CASSLDRDGYTF
17,TRBV5-1,TRBJ2-3,NA,TRBD2,TGCGCCAGCAGCTTGAGTATCGCGGGAGGGTTCGCAGATACGCAGTATTTT,CASSLSIAGGFADTQYF
13,TRBV30,TRBJ1-4,NA,NA,TGTGCCTGGAGCCGACAGAGTAATGAAAAACTGTTTTTT,CAWSRQSNEKLFF
16,TRBV6-5,TRBJ2-6,NA,NA,TGTGCCAGCAGTTACTCGTTAAGGTCTGGGGCCAACGTCCTGACTTTC,CASSYSLRSGANVLTF
14,TRBV7-9,TRBJ1-1,medium-sized,NA,TGTGCCAGCAGCTTTCCGGGGTCGAACACTGAAGCTTTCTTT,CASSFPGSNTEAFF
14,TRBV6-6,TRBJ1-5,NA,NA,TGTGCCAGCAGTTCAGGACAGCTCAATCAGCCCCAGCATTTT,CASSSGQLNQPQHF
13,TRBV7-9,TRBJ2-7,NA,TRBD1,TGTGCCAGCAGCTTGGACAGGGGGTCCGAGCAGTACTTC,CASSLDRGSEQYF
13,TRBV6-6,TRBJ2-1,once,TRBD1,TGTGCCAGCAGTCCTCCGGGACAGGGCCTGCAGTTCTTC,CASSPPGQGLQFF
14,TRBV28,TRBJ2-4,NA,TRBD1,TGTGCCAGCAGTCCCGGACAGGGTCCTTACATTCAGTACTTC,CASSPGQGPYIQYF
12,TRBV9,TRBJ1-1,NA,NA,TGTGCCAGCAGCGTAGTGATGGGTGAAGCTTTCTTT,CASSVVMGEAFF
14,TRBV18,TRBJ1-4,NA,TRBD1,TGTGCCAGCTCACCGGACAGGGCGGATGAAAAACTGTTTTTT,CASSPDRADEKLFF
14,TRBV9,TRBJ2-1,NA,TRBD1,TGTGCCAGCAGCTCAAGGGGGCCCGGTAATGAGCAGTTCTTC,CASSSRGPGNEQFF
13,TRBV18,TRBJ2-7,NA,NA,TGTGCCAGCTCACCACGCCTGGGCTACGAGCAGTACTTC,CASSPRLGYEQYF
13,TRBV29-1,TRBJ2-7,NA,NA,TGCAGCGTCGTCACAGGATTCTCCTACGAGCAGTACTTC,CSVVTGFSYEQYF
18,TRBV21-1,TRBJ2-2,NA,NA,TGTGCCAGCAGCAAACTGAGGGGGTCGGGGCCGAACACCGGGGAGCTGTTTTTT,CASSKLRGSGPNTGELFF
16,TRBV30,TRBJ2-3,NA,TRBD2,TGTGCCTGGAGTGCGGGACTAGCGGGAGGATCAGATACGCAGTATTTT,CAWSAGLAGGSDTQYF
15,TRBV10-3,TRBJ1-4,NA,NA,TGTGCCATCAGTATAACCCAGGGAGCTAATGAAAAACTGTTTTTT,CAISITQGANEKLFF
14,TRBV5-1,TRBJ1-4,NA,NA,TGCGCCAGCAGCCCGGGGGCGTCAAGAGAAAAACTGTTTTTT,CASSPGASREKLFF
17,TRBV7-8,TRBJ2-3,once,TRBD2,TGTGCCAGCAGCACCGTGGGGCTAGCGGGGATCACAGATACGCAGTATTTT,CASSTVGLAGITDTQYF
17,TRBV14,TRBJ2-1,NA,NA,TGTGCCAGCAGCCAAGATCTATGGGGTGGAGTCAGCAATGAGCAGTTCTTC,CASSQDLWGGVSNEQFF
16,TRBV4-3,TRBJ2-7,NA,TRBD2,TGCGCCAGCAGCCAAGTCCGACTAGCGGGGGAGGACGAGCAGTACTTC,CASSQVRLAGEDEQYF
15,TRBV27,TRBJ1-4,NA,NA,TGTGCCAGCAGTTTAACCAGTGCTACTAATGAAAAACTGTTTTTT,CASSLTSATNEKLFF
14,TRBV5-4,TRBJ1-1,NA,NA,TGTGCCAGCAGCTTGGCCAGGGCGAACACTGAAGCTTTCTTT,CASSLARANTEAFF
17,TRBV9,TRBJ1-1,NA,TRBD1,TGTGCCAGCAGCCCCAGTAGGGCAGGGGGTCGGGACACTGAAGCTTTCTTT,CASSPSRAGGRDTEAFF
14,TRBV18,TRBJ1-3,NA,TRBD1,TGTGCCAGCTCACCGGACAGGGGTGGAAACACCATATATTTT,CASSPDRGGNTIYF
16,TRBV11-2,TRBJ1-1,NA,NA,TGTGCCAGCAGCTTAGAATGGGGAAACTTCTTAACTGAAGCTTTCTTT,CASSLEWGNFLTEAFF
14,TRBV25-1,TRBJ1-1,NA,NA,TGTGCCAGCAGTGTCGCGGGTTTGGGGGCAGAAGCTTTCTTT,CASSVAGLGAEAFF
11,TRBV20-1,TRBJ2-1,NA,NA,TGCAGTGCCCGAGACTGCAATGAGCAGTTCTTC,CSARDCNEQFF
16,TRBV10-3,TRBJ1-1,few,TRBD1,TGTGCCATCAGTGAGTCGGGGGACAGGGCGAACACTGAAGCTTTCTTT,CAISESGDRANTEAFF
13,TRBV15,TRBJ1-1,NA,NA,TGTGCCACCAGCAGGTTATTGAACACTGAAGCTTTCTTT,CATSRLLNTEAFF